This section outlines one T cell receptor (beta chain) sequence together with its context. Its antigen is currently unknown. The sample belongs to a study of shared clonotypes between healthy human individuals. Study details: The people who gave samples were a couple of women and a few men aged 18 to 49.

The CDR3 has 14 residues. CDR1 and CDR2 from the germline V gene are GTSNPN and SVGIG (reference sequence). Study results and caveats: Generally, naive subsets (rather than memory subsets) showed larger estimated richness. Non-shared clonotypes displayed generation probabilities falling below those of clonotypes present in all four donors.

Profiled with immunoSEQ multiplex PCR; TCRdb holds only in-frame clones, not every one. This sample has about a million clones, with around three quarters found just once. The V call is TRBV30, the J call TRBJ2-5, with 9 nucleotides matching TRBD1. The J call may be in error: the DNA end matches TRBJ2-7 better. The specimen was memory CD4+ T cells from PBMCs. Stated subset: CD45RA-negative fraction. This sequence was found in a man between 18 and 29 years old in good health. Some clones in this sample may be carry-over from other donors' samples. CDR3 residues: CAALLGTGNYEQYF. The CDR3 bases are TGTGCCGCCCTTCTCGGGACAGGGAACTACGAGCAGTACTTC.